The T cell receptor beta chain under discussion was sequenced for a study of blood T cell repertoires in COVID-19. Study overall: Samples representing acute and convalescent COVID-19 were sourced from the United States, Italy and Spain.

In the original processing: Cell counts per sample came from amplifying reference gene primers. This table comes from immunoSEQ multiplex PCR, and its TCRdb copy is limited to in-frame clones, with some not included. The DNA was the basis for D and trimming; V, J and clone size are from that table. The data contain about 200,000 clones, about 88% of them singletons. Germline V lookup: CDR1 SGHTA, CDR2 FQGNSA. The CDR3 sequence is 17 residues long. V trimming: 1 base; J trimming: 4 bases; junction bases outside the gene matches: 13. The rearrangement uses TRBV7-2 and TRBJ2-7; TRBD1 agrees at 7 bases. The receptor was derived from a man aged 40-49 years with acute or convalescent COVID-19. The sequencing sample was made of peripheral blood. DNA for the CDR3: TGTGCCAGCAGCTTAGAGCAGACAGGGACCCTCGGGTACGAGCAGTACTTC. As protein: CASSLEQTGTLGYEQYF. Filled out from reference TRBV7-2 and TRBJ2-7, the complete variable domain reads GAGVSQSPSNKVTEKGKDVELRCDPISGHTALYWYRQSLGQGLEFLIYFQGNSAPDKSGLPSDRFSAERTGGSVSTLTIQRTQQEDSAVYLCASSLEQTGTLGYEQYFGPGTRLTVT.